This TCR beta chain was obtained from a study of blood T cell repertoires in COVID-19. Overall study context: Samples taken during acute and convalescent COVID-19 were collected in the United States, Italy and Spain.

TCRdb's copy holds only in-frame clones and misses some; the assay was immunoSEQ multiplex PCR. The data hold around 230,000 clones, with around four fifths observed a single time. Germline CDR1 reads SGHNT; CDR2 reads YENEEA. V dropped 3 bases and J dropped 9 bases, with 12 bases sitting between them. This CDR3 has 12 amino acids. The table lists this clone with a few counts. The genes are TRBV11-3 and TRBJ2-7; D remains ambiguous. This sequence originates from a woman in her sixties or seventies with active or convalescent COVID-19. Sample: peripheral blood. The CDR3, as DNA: TGTGCCAGCAGCTTGTCGTCGGCGGTGCAGTACTTC. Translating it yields CASSLSSAVQYF.